Listed below are T cell receptor beta chains from one sample, sequenced in a study of Ad26.COV2.S vaccination and SARS-CoV-2 variants. TCRdb's table, derived via immunoSEQ multiplex PCR, lists solely in-frame clones and lacks some. Among 360,000 or so clones, around 90% were seen once, and the ten largest hold around 3.6%. Source: peripheral blood, taken in a trial of Ad26.COV2.S vaccine versus placebo. These TCRs come from a person between 18 and 65 years old who received the Ad26.COV2.S COVID-19 vaccine or a placebo. Each CDR3 is given with its conserved first and last residue. D genes are given only for firm matches. Size tells how often a clone was seen (once, few, many) or the class of an expanded clone, and some rows leave it out.

>TRBJ2-1|-|TRBD1|TRBV6-6
CASRGDRGRLLGEQFF
TGTGCCAGCAGGGGGGACAGGGGGCGGCTCCTCGGTGAGCAGTTCTTC
>TRBJ2-1|once|-|TRBV6-5
CASSRYMGAPPVQFF
TGTGCCAGCAGCCGATACATGGGGGCGCCCCCTGTTCAGTTCTTC
>TRBJ2-2|-|-|TRBV7-8
CASSLVQSNTGELFF
TGTGCCAGCAGCTTAGTTCAGTCGAACACCGGGGAGCTGTTTTTT
>TRBJ1-6|-|-|TRBV11-2
CASSLVGANSPLHF
TGTGCCAGCAGCTTAGTGGGGGCCAATTCACCCCTCCACTTT
>TRBJ2-3|-|-|TRBV9
CASSGASSTDTQYF
TGTGCCAGCAGCGGGGCGTCTAGCACAGATACGCAGTATTTT
>TRBJ2-3|-|-|TRBV7-6
CASSLGAEQSSDTQYF
TGTGCCAGCAGCTTAGGGGCCGAACAGTCTTCGGATACGCAGTATTTT
>TRBJ1-1|-|TRBD1|TRBV7-8
CASSLEGQPAGMNTEAFF
TGTGCCAGCAGCTTAGAGGGACAGCCGGCGGGGATGAACACTGAAGCTTTCTTT
>TRBJ1-3|-|-|TRBV12-3/TRBV12-4
CASSLGNTIYF
TGTGCCAGCAGTTTGGGAAACACCATATATTTT
>TRBJ2-7|-|-|TRBV9
CASSVGGGGTGEQYF
TGTGCCAGTAGCGTAGGAGGAGGGGGCACAGGCGAGCAGTACTTC
>TRBJ1-2|-|-|TRBV12-3/TRBV12-4
CASRTQGGGYTF
TGTGCCAGCAGGACACAGGGAGGAGGCTACACCTTC
>TRBJ1-1|-|-|TRBV7-9
CASSPYRENTEAFF
TGTGCCAGCAGCCCCTACAGGGAAAACACTGAAGCTTTCTTT
>TRBJ2-5|-|-|TRBV25-1
CASSDSRGSETQYF
TGTGCCAGCAGTGATTCTAGGGGTTCTGAGACCCAGTACTTC
>TRBJ2-3|-|-|TRBV24-1
CATSDSAGTDTQYF
TGTGCCACCAGTGATTCAGCGGGCACAGATACGCAGTATTTT
>TRBJ2-7|-|TRBD1|TRBV30
CACTLTWTGDYEQYF
TGTGCCTGTACCCTAACTTGGACAGGGGACTACGAGCAGTACTTC
>TRBJ2-1|-|TRBD2|TRBV6-4
CASSDGTSGGNEQFF
TGTGCCAGCAGTGACGGGACTAGCGGGGGCAATGAGCAGTTCTTC
>TRBJ2-7|-|-|TRBV7-2
CASSSTVKDPEQYF
TGTGCCAGCAGCTCGACCGTAAAAGACCCCGAGCAGTACTTC
>TRBJ1-5|few|-|TRBV4-1
CASSREFRYSNQPQHF
TGCGCCAGCAGCCGGGAATTCAGGTATAGCAATCAGCCCCAGCATTTT
>TRBJ2-3|once|-|TRBV5-1
CASSSGGPDTQYF
TGCGCCAGCAGTTCAGGGGGGCCAGATACGCAGTATTTT
>TRBJ1-6|-|TRBD1|TRBV19
CASSIGQGINSPLHF
TGTGCCAGTAGTATAGGACAGGGGATCAATTCACCCCTCCACTTT
>TRBJ2-7|-|-|TRBV6-5
CAVPGGLSYEQYF
TGTGCCGTCCCGGGCGGACTATCCTACGAGCAGTACTTC
>TRBJ2-7|-|-|TRBV7-9
CASSLTDPYEQYF
TGTGCCAGCAGCCTGACAGATCCCTACGAGCAGTACTTC
>TRBJ1-1|-|-|TRBV3-1/TRBV3-2
CASSQDVRSGTEAFF
TGTGCCAGCAGCCAAGATGTAAGGTCGGGGACTGAAGCTTTCTTT
>TRBJ1-1|-|-|TRBV29-1
CSVAGRVGTEAFF
TGCAGCGTTGCCGGCAGGGTTGGCACTGAAGCTTTCTTT
>TRBJ2-1|-|TRBD2|TRBV2
CASSPSGNNEQFF
TGTGCCAGCAGTCCTAGCGGGAACAATGAGCAGTTCTTC
>TRBJ1-2|-|-|TRBV19
CASSNRPRDGYTF
TGTGCCAGTAGCAACCGGCCCCGGGATGGCTACACCTTC
>TRBJ1-5|-|TRBD1|TRBV6-5
CASRRTGRNQPQHF
TGTGCCAGCAGAAGGACAGGGCGGAATCAGCCCCAGCATTTT
>TRBJ2-5|-|TRBD2|TRBV14
CASSQGGSGVPDF
TGTGCCAGCAGCCAAGGGGGTAGCGGGGTTCCCGACTTC
>TRBJ2-7|-|-|TRBV11-2
CASSLDWESYEQYF
TGTGCCAGCAGCTTAGATTGGGAATCCTACGAGCAGTACTTC
>TRBJ1-1|-|-|TRBV4-2
CASSPTKMNTEAFF
TGTGCCAGCAGTCCCACGAAGATGAACACTGAAGCTTTCTTT
>TRBJ2-7|-|-|TRBV30
CAWSVSVYEQYF
TGTGCCTGGAGTGTATCCGTCTACGAGCAGTACTTC
>TRBJ2-3|-|-|TRBV30
CAWKGRNTDTQYF
TGTGCCTGGAAGGGGCGGAACACAGATACGCAGTATTTT
>TRBJ1-3|-|-|TRBV4-3
CASSHSGSRGNTIYF
TGCGCCAGCAGCCATTCGGGTAGCCGTGGAAACACCATATATTTT
>TRBJ2-7|-|-|TRBV4-2
CASSQDRNRRYEQYF
TGTGCCAGCAGCCAAGATCGGAACAGACGATACGAGCAGTACTTC
>TRBJ1-1|-|-|TRBV30
CAWSQQGRNTEAFF
TGTGCCTGGAGCCAACAGGGCCGGAACACTGAAGCTTTCTTT
>TRBJ1-2|-|-|TRBV6-2/TRBV6-3
CASSSGARENYGYTF
TGTGCCAGCAGTTCAGGGGCGAGGGAAAACTATGGCTACACCTTC
>TRBJ2-7|once|-|TRBV30
CAWGGGGSYEQYF
TGTGCCTGGGGAGGGGGGGGCTCCTACGAGCAGTACTTC
>TRBJ2-7|-|-|TRBV11-1
CASSLAGTEQYF
TGTGCCAGCAGCTTAGCAGGGACCGAGCAGTACTTC
>TRBJ2-4|-|-|TRBV25-1
CASSEPGGNIQYF
TGTGCCAGCAGTGAACCTGGGGGAAACATTCAGTACTTC
>TRBJ1-1|-|-|TRBV2
CASTEGWNTEAFF
TGTGCCAGCACTGAAGGTTGGAACACTGAAGCTTTCTTT
>TRBJ2-7|-|-|TRBV19
CASGRGPYEQYF
TGTGCCAGTGGCCGGGGTCCCTACGAGCAGTACTTC
>TRBJ2-1|-|TRBD2|TRBV24-1
CATKSSGNEQFF
TGTGCCACCAAATCTAGCGGGAATGAGCAGTTCTTC
>TRBJ2-3|-|TRBD1|TRBV10-3
CAISATGTNTDTQYF
TGTGCCATCAGCGCGACAGGGACGAACACAGATACGCAGTATTTT
>TRBJ1-6|-|-|TRBV30
CASHPTGSSYNSPLHF
TGTGCCTCCCATCCTACAGGGAGCTCCTATAATTCACCCCTCCACTTT